One and the same sample provided the 22 T cell receptor beta chains below, sequenced in a study of shared clonotypes between healthy human individuals (dated by TCRdb to 2018 to 2021). Library preparation was by the immunoSEQ multiplex PCR assay. In its TCRdb copy, this immuneACCESS table keeps in-frame sequences only and misses some clones. Where compared with another copy, unresolved V genes explain less than half of these, and the others have no known cause. The sample contains a few million clones, over 85% of them found a single time. More than 0.12% of the sample goes to the ten largest clones. Sequences were obtained from naive CD4+ T cells sorted from blood. The cell subset or site label, as the study defines it: CD45RA+ positively selected. The receptors were sampled from a man younger than 35 in good health.

The rearrangement uses TRBV18 and TRBJ1-2; TRBD1 matches at 10 bases. CDR1 and CDR2 from the germline V gene are KGHSH and LQKENI. V shed 3 bases and J 6 bases; nucleotides not matched to a gene: 7. The CDR3 has 15 residues. CDR3 DNA sequence: TGTGCCAGCTCACCCAACACCGGACAGGGGGATGGCTACACCTTC. It specifies CASSPNTGQGDGYTF.

The chain combines TRBV5-4 with TRBJ2-5; D is ambiguous. Between the trimmed V and J ends, which lost 0 bases and 1 base, there was a span of 10 bases. This CDR3 spans 15 amino acids. Germline V gives CDR1 SGHNT, CDR2 YYREEE (reference sequence). This CDR3 reads CASSLASPGQETQYF. CDR3 coding DNA: TGTGCCAGCAGCTTGGCGAGCCCCGGCCAAGAGACCCAGTACTTC.

The rearrangement links TRBV16 to TRBJ2-7; a possible D gene is TRBD1 (6 bases). With 2 bases removed from V and 3 bases from J, the gap between germline ends came to 8 bases. Germline loops: CDR1 KGHSY, CDR2 FQNENV. The CDR3 has 13 amino acids. This chain's CDR3 is CASSQVGGYEQYF. Written as DNA, the CDR3 is TGTGCCAGCAGCCAAGTAGGGGGCTACGAGCAGTACTTC.

The gene calls are TRBV11-2 and TRBJ1-6; the D is unclear. The CDR3 runs 13 residues. Germline V gene lookup returns CDR1 SGHAT and CDR2 FQNNGV. The V and J ends lost 1 base and 10 bases respectively, with 8 bases between them. CDR3 DNA: TGTGCCAGCAGCTTAGGCATTGTATCACCCCTCCACTTT. It codes for CASSLGIVSPLHF.

The chain carries TRBV19 and TRBJ2-1; D perhaps matches TRBD2 (6 bases). The CDR3 length is 16 residues. The V gene lost 5 bases and the J gene lost 4 bases, with 18 bases spanning the gap. Germline values: CDR1 LNHDA, CDR2 SQIVND (reference sequence). CDR3 in amino acids: CASSRSTGAIYNEQFF. The CDR3, as DNA: TGTGCCAGTAGTCGGTCGACGGGAGCCATTTACAATGAGCAGTTCTTC.

A remark on this clone: One end of the junction fails to match germline, which may point to a read error. The chain combines TRBV7-7 with TRBJ2-5, with a weak D call TRBD2 (5 bases). This CDR3 is 13 amino acids long. Germline V gives CDR1 SSHAT, CDR2 FNYEAQ (reference sequence). The CDR3 bases are TGTGCTAGCAGCTTTACGGGGAAGGAGACCCAGTACTTC. It yields the protein CASSFTGKETQYF.

The chain carries TRBV6-1 and TRBJ2-2; tentatively, D is TRBD1 (6 bases). Per the germline V gene, CDR1 is MNHNS and CDR2 is SASEGT. Trimming took off 8 bases at V and 3 bases at J, with 13 bases between the two ends. The CDR3 totals 14 residues. CDR3 in amino acids: CASRVYRDTGELFF. CDR3 DNA: TGTGCCAGCCGAGTCTACAGGGACACCGGGGAGCTGTTTTTT.

On this clone itself: Sequence at one end of the junction differs from germline and may be a read error. V is TRBV11-3 and J is TRBJ2-1, with no clear D. The CDR3 is made up of 12 amino acids. Germline loops: CDR1 SGHNT, CDR2 YENEEA. In DNA form, the CDR3 reads TGTACCAGCAGCTTATCTACCTATGAGCAGTTCTTC. Protein product: CTSSLSTYEQFF. Using reference TRBV11-3 and TRBJ2-1 for the parts outside the CDR3, the full variable domain is EAGVVQSPRYKIIEKKQPVAFWCNPISGHNTLYWYLQNLGQGPELLIRYENEEAVDDSQLPKDRFSAERLKGVDSTLKIQPAELGDSAVYLCTSSLSTYEQFFGPGTRLTVL.

The chain couples TRBV19 to TRBJ1-5; D possibly corresponds to TRBD1 (6 bases). The V end lost 4 bases, the J end lost 6 bases, and 19 bases lay between the germline ends. The CDR3 contains 16 residues. Germline V gives CDR1 LNHDA, CDR2 SQIVND (reference sequence). CDR3: CASSTVAGGTGQPQHF. In DNA form, the CDR3 reads TGTGCCAGTAGTACTGTCGCGGGGGGCACCGGTCAGCCCCAGCATTTT.

J is TRBJ2-3 and V is TRBV19; D may correspond to TRBD1 or TRBD2 (5 bases each). This CDR3 has 13 amino acids. Germline loops: CDR1 LNHDA, CDR2 SQIVND (reference sequence). The V and J ends lost 5 bases and 11 bases respectively, with 17 bases between them. CDR3 DNA sequence: TGTGCCAGTAGTTCGGGGCCTCCAAGGGGGCAGTATTTT. Translation gives CASSSGPPRGQYF.

This clone is a singleton in its sample. The sample contains more than one DNA sequence encoding this CDR3. The chain uses TRBV7-8 and TRBJ2-7; D not certain. Trimming pared 1 base from V and 4 bases from J, leaving 2 bases between. Germline CDR1 and CDR2: SGHVS and FQNEAQ. The CDR3 loop spans 11 amino acids. The CDR3 is CASSLDYEQYF. Written as DNA, the CDR3 is TGTGCCAGCAGCTTAGATTACGAGCAGTACTTC.

The chain is built from TRBV6-1 and TRBJ1-5; D unresolved. The CDR3 sequence is 16 residues long. The germline V gene encodes CDR1 MNHNS and CDR2 SASEGT. With 0 bases removed from V and 2 bases from J, the gap between germline ends came to 11 bases. The CDR3 sequence: CASSEAASWGNQPQHF. Here the CDR3 DNA reads TGTGCCAGCAGTGAAGCGGCTAGTTGGGGCAATCAGCCCCAGCATTTT.

The rearrangement joins TRBV6-6 to TRBJ2-2; D may be TRBD2 (6 bases). The length of the CDR3 is 15 residues. V dropped 6 bases and J dropped 1 base, with 12 bases sitting between them. Per the germline V gene, CDR1 is MNHNY and CDR2 is SVGAGI (reference sequence). The CDR3 loop reads CASRKEGLNTGELFF. DNA of the CDR3: TGTGCCAGCAGAAAGGAGGGTCTGAACACCGGGGAGCTGTTTTTT.

The chain employs TRBV6-5 and TRBJ2-3; 9 nucleotides agree with TRBD2. CDR3 length: 14 residues. The V gene end was trimmed by 5 bases and the J gene end by 6 bases; junction bases not matched to a gene: 6. The germline CDR1 and CDR2 sequences are MNHEY and SVGAGI. The CDR3: CASSGSGRGDTQYF. The CDR3 nucleotides read TGTGCCAGCAGTGGTAGCGGGAGAGGGGATACGCAGTATTTT.

The chain employs TRBV5-1 and TRBJ2-5; D tentatively fits TRBD1 or TRBD2 (5 bases each). The germline V gene has CDR1 SGHRS and CDR2 YFSETQ. The CDR3 has 16 residues. The V end was cut by 6 bases, the J end by 0 bases, with 18 bases between. The CDR3 is CASTRGAHTYQETQYF. CDR3 DNA sequence: TGCGCCAGCACCCGAGGGGCGCATACGTACCAAGAGACCCAGTACTTC. The complete variable domain, with remaining parts taken from reference TRBV5-1 and TRBJ2-5, reads KAGVTQTPRYLIKTRGQQVTLSCSPISGHRSVSWYQQTPGQGLQFLFEYFSETQRNKGNFPGRFSGRQFSNSRSEMNVSTLELGDSALYLCASTRGAHTYQETQYFGPGTRLLVL.

The chain couples TRBV4-1 to TRBJ1-5; D perhaps matches TRBD1 (5 bases). The CDR3 spans 14 residues. Germline values: CDR1 MGHRA, CDR2 YSYEKL. Trimming shortened V by 5 bases and J by 4 bases, and 12 bases separated the two germline ends. DNA for the CDR3: TGCGCCAGCAGCGGTTTGCAGGGTAATCAGCCCCAGCATTTT. This codes for CASSGLQGNQPQHF.

The J gene is TRBJ1-4, the V gene TRBV27; 7 bases match TRBD1. The trim removed 3 bases at V and 10 bases at J, leaving 8 bases unmatched. CDR3 length: 14 residues. Germline V gives CDR1 MNHEY, CDR2 SMNVEV (reference sequence). This CDR3 reads CASSLGQKSGKLFF. CDR3 sequence (DNA): TGTGCCAGCAGTTTGGGACAGAAGTCTGGAAAACTGTTTTTT.

V is TRBV27 and J is TRBJ2-1; D is uncertain. V was pared by 1 base and J by 8 bases, with 6 bases between. The CDR3 has 12 amino acids. The germline CDR1 and CDR2 sequences are MNHEY and SMNVEV (reference sequence). CDR3 nucleotide sequence: TGTGCCAGCAGTTTATTTGGCGATGAGCAGTTCTTC. This codes for CASSLFGDEQFF.

The J gene is TRBJ2-2, the V gene TRBV5-1, with 10 bases aligning to TRBD1. The CDR3 is 16 residues long. Germline lookup yields CDR1 SGHRS and CDR2 YFSETQ. Trimming removed 4 bases from V and 5 bases from J; junction bases left unmatched: 8. CDR3 sequence: CASSHQGQGVTGELFF. CDR3 sequence (DNA): TGCGCCAGCAGCCACCAAGGACAGGGGGTTACCGGGGAGCTGTTTTTT.

This clone was seen once. This rearrangement joins TRBV25-1 to TRBJ1-3, with D possibly TRBD1 on 6 matching bases. The CDR3 has 15 amino acids. The V gene's germline CDR1 is MGHDK and CDR2 SYGVNS. Trimming stripped 6 bases from V and 0 bases from J, with 12 bases between. CDR3 DNA: TGTGCCAGCAGCCCTACAGGGAGCTCTGGAAACACCATATATTTT. Translated: CASSPTGSSGNTIYF.

The chain links TRBV12-2 to TRBJ1-1. TRBV12-2 is flagged as a pseudogene. This CDR3 has 16 residues. In nucleotides, the CDR3 is TGTGCAAGTCGCGACCCACAGAGGGATCGGCACACTGAAGCTTTCTTT. This encodes CASRDPQRDRHTEAFF.

This rearrangement joins TRBV25-1 to TRBJ2-7, with D tentatively TRBD1 or TRBD2 (5 bases each). Germline V lookup: CDR1 MGHDK, CDR2 SYGVNS. The CDR3 spans 12 residues. V was shortened by 2 bases and J by 9 bases, with 11 bases between the two germline ends. The CDR3 nucleotides are TGTGCCAGCAGTGAAGGGGGAACAGGGCAGTACTTC. The encoded protein is CASSEGGTGQYF.